This TCR beta chain was observed in a study of blood T cell repertoires in COVID-19. Overall study context: Acute and convalescent COVID-19 specimens originated in the United States, Italy and Spain. The cDNA or gDNA used as material had been derived from T cells, B-cell-depleted T cells, or PBMCs.

Profiling relied on immunoSEQ multiplex PCR, and the TCRdb table lists in-frame clones only, not all of them. The sample includes approximately 94,000 clones, more than 75% of them seen just once. V lost 5 bases to trimming and J lost 4 bases, with 11 bases between them. The CDR3 sequence is 13 residues long. CDR1 is LNHDA and CDR2 is SQIVND in the germline V gene (reference sequence). The material sequenced was peripheral blood. The chain recombines TRBV19 with TRBJ1-1; D remains ambiguous. This receptor was taken from a man aged 25 to 40 in a cohort sampled during active COVID-19. The CDR3 loop is CASSPGSVTEAFF. In DNA, the CDR3 is TGTGCCAGTAGTCCGGGGTCGGTCACTGAAGCTTTCTTT.